This is a list of T cell receptor beta chains from one sample in a study of T cell responses to AZD1222 COVID-19 vaccine. Generated by immunoSEQ multiplex PCR, the TCRdb table keeps only in-frame clones and is missing some. The sample yields some 53,000 clones, roughly 86% seen once. The sample was peripheral blood, taken 28 days after the second AZD1222 dose. The source is an adult who received the AZD1222 COVID-19 vaccine. CDR3s include the opening cysteine and the closing phenylalanine or tryptophan. The order of the fields is J gene, clone size, D gene, V gene, CDR3 protein, CDR3 DNA. The D gene is left open where the match is weak. For some rows the clone size is stated as once, few or many, or as a class when expanded; others skip it.

J: TRBJ2-5
size: .
D: .
V: TRBV19
CDR3: CASSIGGGTGRETQYF
DNA: TGTGCCAGTAGTATTGGGGGCGGGACCGGGAGAGAGACCCAGTACTTC

J: TRBJ1-6
size: .
D: .
V: TRBV24-1
CDR3: CATSVTRNNSPLHF
DNA: TGTGCCACCAGTGTAACAAGGAATAATTCACCCCTCCACTTT

J: TRBJ2-5
size: .
D: TRBD1
V: TRBV28
CDR3: CASSSPGQGPQETQYF
DNA: TGTGCCAGCAGTTCCCCGGGACAGGGCCCTCAAGAGACCCAGTACTTC

J: TRBJ2-7
size: .
D: TRBD1
V: TRBV28
CDR3: CASSPGQAPYEQYF
DNA: TGTGCCAGCAGTCCGGGACAGGCGCCCTACGAGCAGTACTTC

J: TRBJ2-7
size: .
D: TRBD2
V: TRBV7-8
CDR3: CASAIREGLNEQYF
DNA: TGTGCCAGCGCCATCCGGGAGGGCCTGAACGAGCAGTACTTC

J: TRBJ2-3
size: .
D: .
V: TRBV14
CDR3: CASSQGGTISTDTQYF
DNA: TGTGCCAGCAGCCAAGGAGGAACGATTAGCACAGATACGCAGTATTTT

J: TRBJ1-5
size: .
D: .
V: TRBV25-1
CDR3: CASSEYSYNQPQHF
DNA: TGTGCCAGCAGTGAATACAGCTACAATCAGCCCCAGCATTTT

J: TRBJ2-2
size: .
D: .
V: TRBV9
CDR3: CASSVEGTGELFF
DNA: TGTGCCAGCAGCGTAGAGGGCACCGGGGAGCTGTTTTTT

J: TRBJ2-5
size: .
D: .
V: TRBV14
CDR3: CASSRYTGGKTQYF
DNA: TGTGCCAGCAGCCGTTATACCGGGGGAAAGACCCAGTACTTC

J: TRBJ2-5
size: .
D: .
V: TRBV24-1
CDR3: CATSDLSAGQETQYF
DNA: TGTGCCACCAGTGATTTGTCGGCAGGGCAAGAGACCCAGTACTTC

J: TRBJ1-4
size: .
D: TRBD1
V: TRBV7-2
CDR3: CASSLNRGRNEKLFF
DNA: TGTGCCAGCAGCTTGAACAGGGGGCGGAATGAAAAACTGTTTTTT

J: TRBJ2-2
size: .
D: .
V: TRBV5-4
CDR3: CASSEDIGTGELFF
DNA: TGTGCCAGCAGCGAAGACATCGGAACCGGGGAGCTGTTTTTT

J: TRBJ1-2
size: .
D: TRBD1
V: TRBV2
CDR3: CASRQQGADGYTF
DNA: TGTGCCAGCAGGCAACAGGGGGCGGATGGCTACACCTTC

J: TRBJ2-7
size: .
D: TRBD1
V: TRBV30
CDR3: CARGQGNEQYF
DNA: TGTGCCCGAGGACAGGGTAACGAGCAGTACTTC

J: TRBJ1-5
size: .
D: .
V: TRBV24-1
CDR3: CATRGTDPNQPQHF
DNA: TGTGCCACCAGGGGAACCGACCCCAATCAGCCCCAGCATTTT

J: TRBJ2-3
size: .
D: TRBD2
V: TRBV6-2/TRBV6-3
CDR3: CASSYRREGHGDTQYF
DNA: TGTGCCAGCAGTTATCGGCGGGAGGGCCACGGGGATACGCAGTATTTT

J: TRBJ2-5
size: .
D: .
V: TRBV11-2
CDR3: CASSLRETQYF
DNA: TGTGCCAGCAGCTTACGGGAGACCCAGTACTTC

J: TRBJ2-7
size: once
D: .
V: TRBV3-1/TRBV3-2
CDR3: CASSQVPSTGGQYF
DNA: TGTGCCAGCAGCCAGGTCCCCTCAACTGGAGGGCAGTACTTC

J: TRBJ2-1
size: .
D: TRBD2
V: TRBV13
CDR3: CASSSPGLAGDPRHNEQFF
DNA: TGTGCCAGCAGCTCCCCAGGACTAGCGGGAGACCCGCGCCACAATGAGCAGTTCTTC

J: TRBJ2-1
size: few
D: TRBD2
V: TRBV28
CDR3: CASSIRLAGVFNEQFF
DNA: TGTGCCAGCAGTATAAGACTAGCGGGAGTCTTCAATGAGCAGTTCTTC

J: TRBJ1-1
size: .
D: .
V: TRBV5-1
CDR3: CASSLDGRPNTEAFF
DNA: TGCGCCAGCAGCTTGGATGGACGGCCCAACACTGAAGCTTTCTTT

J: TRBJ2-5
size: .
D: .
V: TRBV7-9
CDR3: CASSLPGTRMETQYF
DNA: TGTGCCAGCAGCTTACCCGGGACAAGGATGGAGACCCAGTACTTC

J: TRBJ2-1
size: .
D: .
V: TRBV11-2
CDR3: CASSLGQLEQFF
DNA: TGTGCCAGCAGCTTAGGTCAGCTTGAGCAGTTCTTC

J: TRBJ1-2
size: .
D: TRBD1
V: TRBV28
CDR3: CASSGADRVDGYTF
DNA: TGTGCCAGCAGTGGTGCGGACAGGGTAGATGGCTACACCTTC

J: TRBJ2-1
size: few
D: .
V: TRBV29-1
CDR3: CSVDLGTGGNEQFF
DNA: TGCAGCGTTGATCTTGGTACCGGAGGCAATGAGCAGTTCTTC

J: TRBJ2-1
size: .
D: TRBD2
V: TRBV5-1
CDR3: CASSSIAGGRNEQFF
DNA: TGCGCCAGCAGCTCAATAGCGGGAGGGAGGAATGAGCAGTTCTTC

J: TRBJ2-5
size: .
D: .
V: TRBV6-5
CDR3: CASSYGGRGETQYF
DNA: TGTGCCAGCAGTTACGGAGGGAGAGGGGAGACCCAGTACTTC

J: TRBJ2-2
size: once
D: TRBD2
V: TRBV25-1
CDR3: CASEAGANTGELFF
DNA: TGTGCCAGTGAAGCGGGAGCGAACACCGGGGAGCTGTTTTTT

J: TRBJ2-3
size: few
D: TRBD2
V: TRBV6-5
CDR3: CASSSLAGEGTDTQYF
DNA: TGTGCCAGCAGTTCGCTAGCGGGAGAAGGCACAGATACGCAGTATTTT

J: TRBJ2-2
size: .
D: .
V: TRBV28
CDR3: CASREQGPGELFF
DNA: TGTGCCAGCCGTGAACAGGGACCCGGGGAGCTGTTTTTT

J: TRBJ2-5
size: .
D: TRBD1
V: TRBV28
CDR3: CASKPFGDSQETQYF
DNA: TGTGCCAGCAAACCTTTCGGGGACAGCCAAGAGACCCAGTACTTC

J: TRBJ2-1
size: .
D: .
V: TRBV7-9
CDR3: CASSPTASSYNEQFF
DNA: TGTGCCAGCAGCCCGACGGCTAGCTCCTACAATGAGCAGTTCTTC

J: TRBJ1-2
size: .
D: .
V: TRBV6-5
CDR3: CASSYSGPLNHGYTF
DNA: TGTGCCAGCAGTTACTCAGGTCCTCTGAACCATGGCTACACCTTC

J: TRBJ2-1
size: .
D: TRBD2
V: TRBV9
CDR3: CASSVFDGVAGGSSYNEQFF
DNA: TGTGCCAGCAGCGTATTTGATGGAGTCGCGGGAGGTTCTTCCTACAATGAGCAGTTCTTC

J: TRBJ1-2
size: .
D: .
V: TRBV28
CDR3: CASSGTHYGYTF
DNA: TGTGCCAGCAGTGGGACACATTATGGCTACACCTTC

J: TRBJ2-7
size: .
D: TRBD2
V: TRBV25-1
CDR3: CASSQAGSYEQYF
DNA: TGTGCCAGCAGTCAAGCGGGATCCTACGAGCAGTACTTC

J: TRBJ2-7
size: .
D: .
V: TRBV7-2
CDR3: CASSFHGNEQYF
DNA: TGTGCCAGCAGCTTCCATGGGAACGAGCAGTACTTC

J: TRBJ2-1
size: .
D: .
V: TRBV21-1
CDR3: CASSNAPGSNEQFF
DNA: TGTGCCAGCAGCAATGCCCCGGGATCGAATGAGCAGTTCTTC

J: TRBJ2-7
size: .
D: TRBD1
V: TRBV19
CDR3: CASSLRGQTYEQYF
DNA: TGTGCCAGTAGTCTAAGGGGACAGACCTACGAGCAGTACTTC

J: TRBJ2-5
size: .
D: .
V: TRBV6-1
CDR3: CASSERGARNQETQYF
DNA: TGTGCCAGCAGTGAAAGAGGGGCCAGGAACCAAGAGACCCAGTACTTC

J: TRBJ2-1
size: .
D: .
V: TRBV6-4
CDR3: CASSDSATPTDEQFF
DNA: TGTGCCAGCAGTGACTCCGCGACTCCGACGGATGAGCAGTTCTTC

J: TRBJ1-1
size: few
D: .
V: TRBV29-1
CDR3: CSGSYGLNTEAFF
DNA: TGCAGCGGATCATACGGATTGAACACTGAAGCTTTCTTT

J: TRBJ1-4
size: once
D: .
V: TRBV24-1
CDR3: CATSTGNEKLFF
DNA: TGTGCCACCAGTACCGGTAATGAAAAACTGTTTTTT

J: TRBJ2-2
size: .
D: .
V: TRBV2
CDR3: CASNMGSTGELFF
DNA: TGTGCCAGCAATATGGGGAGCACCGGGGAGCTGTTTTTT

J: TRBJ2-7
size: .
D: TRBD1
V: TRBV11-2
CDR3: CASSMPGQGSHEQYF
DNA: TGTGCCAGCAGCATGCCGGGACAGGGTTCCCACGAGCAGTACTTC

J: TRBJ1-3
size: .
D: .
V: TRBV3-1/TRBV3-2
CDR3: CASRGLPGNTIYF
DNA: TGTGCCAGCAGGGGTTTACCTGGAAACACCATATATTTT

J: TRBJ2-1
size: .
D: TRBD2
V: TRBV18
CDR3: CASSPFSTSPNEQFF
DNA: TGTGCCAGCTCACCATTCTCGACTAGCCCCAATGAGCAGTTCTTC

J: TRBJ1-2
size: .
D: .
V: TRBV21-1
CDR3: CASSSQRTDTTNYGYTF
DNA: TGTGCCAGCAGCTCCCAAAGGACAGATACTACTAACTATGGCTACACCTTC

J: TRBJ1-5
size: .
D: TRBD1
V: TRBV29-1
CDR3: CSVAVGDRVQPQHF
DNA: TGCAGCGTTGCAGTAGGGGACAGGGTTCAGCCCCAGCATTTT

J: TRBJ2-5
size: .
D: .
V: TRBV6-5
CDR3: CASVPEETQYF
DNA: TGTGCCAGCGTACCAGAAGAGACCCAGTACTTC

J: TRBJ2-7
size: .
D: TRBD1
V: TRBV28
CDR3: CASSFGTGNSYEQYF
DNA: TGTGCCAGCAGTTTCGGGACAGGGAACTCCTACGAGCAGTACTTC

J: TRBJ2-3
size: .
D: .
V: TRBV5-1
CDR3: CASRSMATDTQYF
DNA: TGCGCCAGCAGAAGTATGGCCACAGATACGCAGTATTTT

J: TRBJ2-1
size: .
D: .
V: TRBV24-1
CDR3: CATRPPGEYNEQFF
DNA: TGTGCCACCCGCCCCCCTGGGGAGTACAATGAGCAGTTCTTC

J: TRBJ2-7
size: .
D: TRBD1
V: TRBV28
CDR3: CASSLWDREQYF
DNA: TGTGCCAGCAGTCTCTGGGACAGGGAGCAGTACTTC

J: TRBJ1-4
size: .
D: .
V: TRBV5-1
CDR3: CASSLDGRSVNEKLFF
DNA: TGCGCCAGCAGCTTGGATGGGCGCAGCGTTAATGAAAAACTGTTTTTT